The sequence of this T cell receptor beta chain was determined in a study of blood T cell repertoires in COVID-19. Overall study: Researchers got acute and convalescent COVID-19 samples from the United States, Italy and Spain.

CDR1 GTSNPN and CDR2 SVGIG come from the germline V gene (reference sequence). Trimming removed 0 bases from V and 3 bases from J, with 12 bases in between. This CDR3 contains 14 residues. Participants came from roughly 25 US areas, aged about 18 to 100 years. The study counted Cohort 3 donors as recovered given two negative PCRs, clearance, or symptom resolution. Study processing details: Counts of nucleated cells, estimated from reference gene primer amplification, were obtained. Profiling relied on immunoSEQ multiplex PCR, and the TCRdb table lists in-frame clones only, not all of them. The V and J calls and the clone size are those of that table, but D and trimming were determined from the DNA. The table has about 100,000 clones, just over 85% seen once; the top ten hold 2% to 3%. This clone occurred once.

The J gene is TRBJ2-7, the V gene TRBV30; D might be TRBD2 (6 bases). This receptor was obtained from a woman aged 50 to 65 who had recovered from COVID-19. The material sequenced was PBMCs or T cells enriched from blood (not recorded which). The CDR3 region has the DNA TGTGCCTGGAGTGTTTCACGGGAGTTCTACGAGCAGTACTTC. Protein sequence: CAWSVSREFYEQYF.